This T cell receptor (beta chain) appears in the sequencing data of a study of T cells after yellow fever vaccination. Study observations and caveats: When the response was secondary, it was weaker but reached its peak faster, day 5 versus 15. The booster response re-showed most primary clones: 96% CD4, over 80% CD8. Abundant clonotypes from the bulk population could get into FACS-sorted repertoires as contaminants.

The CDR3 is 15 amino acids. The V gene lost 2 bases and the J gene lost 5 bases, with 15 bases spanning the gap. The germline gives CDR1 KGHSH, CDR2 LQKENI. For this clonotype: Its antigen remains unidentified.

Using its own MiXCR run on the 5' RACE reads, TCRdb lists one record per CDR3 protein. In the table there are fewer than 350,000 distinct CDR3 sequences, 8.7% of which are singletons. The receptor's source is a young man who received the YFV17D yellow fever vaccine. Sequencing used PBMCs, obtained on the day of the first yellow fever vaccination. V is TRBV18 and J is TRBJ1-1; perhaps TRBD1 as D (5 bases). CDR3 loop: CASSPGEGFATEAFF. DNA of the CDR3: TGTGCCAGCTCACCAGGGGAGGGGTTTGCGACTGAAGCTTTCTTT.